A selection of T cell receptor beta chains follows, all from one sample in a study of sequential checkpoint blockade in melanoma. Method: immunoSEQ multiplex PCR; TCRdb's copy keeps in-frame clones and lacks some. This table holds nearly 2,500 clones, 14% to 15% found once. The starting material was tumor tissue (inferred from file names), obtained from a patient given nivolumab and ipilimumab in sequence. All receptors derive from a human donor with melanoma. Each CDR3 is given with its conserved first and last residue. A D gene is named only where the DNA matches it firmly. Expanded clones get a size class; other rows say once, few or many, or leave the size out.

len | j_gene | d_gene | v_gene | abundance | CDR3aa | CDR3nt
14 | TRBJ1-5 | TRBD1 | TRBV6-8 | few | CASRKTGNHQPQHF | TGTGCCAGCAGAAAGACAGGGAATCATCAGCCCCAGCATTTT
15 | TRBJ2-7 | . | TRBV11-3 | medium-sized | CASSFSGGGSYEQYF | TGTGCCAGCAGCTTCTCTGGGGGAGGAAGCTACGAGCAGTACTTC
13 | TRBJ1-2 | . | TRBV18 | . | CASSPDEGYGYTF | TGTGCCAGCTCACCCGACGAGGGGTATGGCTACACCTTC
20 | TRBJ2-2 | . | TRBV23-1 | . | CASSQWRRGILGMCTGELFF | TGCGCCAGCAGTCAATGGCGAAGGGGAATACTAGGGATGTGCACCGGGGAGCTGTTTTTT
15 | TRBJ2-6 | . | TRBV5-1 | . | CASSLGSSGANVLTF | TGCGCCAGCAGCTTGGGAAGTTCTGGGGCCAACGTCCTGACTTTC
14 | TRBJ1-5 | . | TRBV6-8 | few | CASSTSGGYQPQHF | TGTGCCAGCTCGACCTCGGGGGGGTATCAGCCCCAGCATTTT
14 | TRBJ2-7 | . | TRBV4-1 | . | CASSQRPGDYEQYF | TGCGCCAGCAGCCAACGTCCAGGAGACTACGAGCAGTACTTC
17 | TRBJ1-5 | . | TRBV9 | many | CASSPGGGPGYNQPQHF | TGTGCCAGCAGCCCCGGGGGGGGGCCCGGGTACAATCAGCCCCAGCATTTT
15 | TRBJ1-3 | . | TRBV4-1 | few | CASSQDVAGWDTIYF | TGCGCCAGCAGCCAAGATGTGGCAGGCTGGGACACCATATATTTT
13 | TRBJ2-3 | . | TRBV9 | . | CASSVAVPDTQYF | TGTGCCAGCAGCGTAGCCGTGCCAGATACGCAGTATTTT
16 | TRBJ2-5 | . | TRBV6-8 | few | CASNLWPELNQETQYF | TGTGCCAGCAACCTCTGGCCTGAGCTAAACCAAGAGACCCAGTACTTC
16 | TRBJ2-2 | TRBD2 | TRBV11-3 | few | CASTLLAGGTTGELFF | TGTGCCAGCACCCTGCTGGCGGGGGGGACCACCGGGGAGCTGTTTTTT
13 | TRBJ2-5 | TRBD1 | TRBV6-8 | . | CASIGRGRETQYF | TGTGCCAGCATAGGCAGGGGGCGAGAGACCCAGTACTTC
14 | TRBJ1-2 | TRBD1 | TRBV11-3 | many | CASTGTGSNYGYTF | TGTGCCAGCACGGGGACAGGCTCAAACTATGGCTACACCTTC
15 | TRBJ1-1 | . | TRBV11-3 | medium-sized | CASSFIGQGSVEAFF | TGTGCCAGCAGCTTTATAGGACAAGGCTCTGTTGAAGCTTTCTTT
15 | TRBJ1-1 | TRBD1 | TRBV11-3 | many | CASSNQQGARTEAFF | TGTGCCAGCAGCAACCAACAGGGGGCGAGGACTGAAGCTTTCTTT
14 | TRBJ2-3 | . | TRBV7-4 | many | CASSLNGATDTQYF | TGTGCCAGCAGCTTAAACGGGGCCACAGATACGCAGTATTTT
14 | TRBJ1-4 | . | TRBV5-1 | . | CASSLAGAAEKLFF | TGCGCCAGCAGCTTGGCAGGGGCGGCTGAAAAACTGTTTTTT
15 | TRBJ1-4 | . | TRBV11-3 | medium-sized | CASSLATEGRGKLFF | TGTGCCAGCAGCTTGGCCACAGAGGGTAGGGGAAAACTGTTTTTT
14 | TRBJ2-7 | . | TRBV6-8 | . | CASSYSISGAEQYF | TGTGCCAGCAGTTACTCGATATCGGGGGCCGAGCAGTACTTC
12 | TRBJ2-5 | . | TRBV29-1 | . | CSVGAGQETQYF | TGCAGCGTTGGAGCGGGCCAAGAGACCCAGTACTTC
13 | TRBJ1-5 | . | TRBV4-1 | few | CASSLGFNQPQHF | TGCGCCAGCAGCCTAGGGTTCAATCAGCCCCAGCATTTT
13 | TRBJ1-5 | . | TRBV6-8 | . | CASSLSTDQPQHF | TGTGCCAGCAGCCTATCTACGGATCAGCCCCAGCATTTT
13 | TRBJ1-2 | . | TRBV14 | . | CASSLDPSYGYTF | TGTGCCAGCAGCCTAGACCCTTCCTATGGCTACACCTTC
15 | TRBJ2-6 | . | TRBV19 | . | CASRTGSSGANVLTF | TGTGCCAGTCGGACCGGGAGCTCTGGGGCCAACGTCCTGACTTTC
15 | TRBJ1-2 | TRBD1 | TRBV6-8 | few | CASSYDGQGIYGYTF | TGTGCCAGCAGTTACGATGGACAGGGGATCTATGGCTACACCTTC
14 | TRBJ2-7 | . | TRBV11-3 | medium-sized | CASSNTGTTYEQYF | TGTGCCAGCAGCAACACAGGGACTACCTACGAGCAGTACTTC
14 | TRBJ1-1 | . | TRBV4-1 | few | CASSHSPANAEAFF | TGCGCCAGCAGCCATAGTCCGGCCAACGCTGAAGCTTTCTTT
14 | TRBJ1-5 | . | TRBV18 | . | CASSPDTANQPQHF | TGTGCCAGCTCACCGGACACCGCCAATCAGCCCCAGCATTTT
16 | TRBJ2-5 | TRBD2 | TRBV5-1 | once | CASSLAGTSKIETQYF | TGCGCCAGCAGCTTGGCCGGGACTAGCAAAATTGAGACCCAGTACTTC
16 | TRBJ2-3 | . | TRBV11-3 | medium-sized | CASSPAPANRGDTQYF | TGTGCCAGCAGCCCCGCTCCCGCCAATAGGGGCGATACGCAGTATTTT
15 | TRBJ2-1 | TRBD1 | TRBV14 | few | CASSQVGTAYNEQFF | TGTGCCAGCAGCCAAGTCGGGACAGCCTACAATGAGCAGTTCTTC
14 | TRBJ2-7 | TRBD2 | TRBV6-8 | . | CAISPGGKTYEQYF | TGTGCCATCAGCCCGGGGGGGAAAACCTACGAGCAGTACTTC
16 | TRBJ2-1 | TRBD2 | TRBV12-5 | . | CASGGTSGGSYNEQFF | TGTGCTAGTGGTGGGACTAGCGGGGGATCCTACAATGAGCAGTTCTTC
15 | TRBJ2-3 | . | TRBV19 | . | CASSNTGKDTDTQYF | TGTGCCAGTAGTAATACGGGGAAAGACACAGATACGCAGTATTTT
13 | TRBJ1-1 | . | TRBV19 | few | CATKGRLNTEAFF | TGTGCCACCAAGGGAAGATTGAACACTGAAGCTTTCTTT
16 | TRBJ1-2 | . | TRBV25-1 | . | CASSEYGEVGNYGYTF | TGTGCCAGCAGTGAATACGGTGAGGTTGGGAACTATGGCTACACCTTC
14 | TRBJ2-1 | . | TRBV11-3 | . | CASSLGQGGNEQFF | TGTGCCAGCAGCTTAGGCCAGGGAGGCAATGAGCAGTTCTTC
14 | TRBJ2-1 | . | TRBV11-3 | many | CASGKDAFGDEQFF | TGTGCCAGCGGGAAGGATGCGTTTGGCGATGAGCAGTTCTTC
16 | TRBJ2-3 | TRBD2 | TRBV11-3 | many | CASSQVAGGHADTQYF | TGTGCCAGCAGCCAAGTAGCGGGGGGGCACGCAGATACGCAGTATTTT
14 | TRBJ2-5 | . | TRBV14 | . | CASSHPGRVETQYF | TGTGCCAGCAGCCACCCAGGGCGTGTAGAGACCCAGTACTTC
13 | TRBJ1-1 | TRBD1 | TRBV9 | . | CASSLGTGGEAFF | TGTGCCAGCAGCTTAGGGACAGGGGGTGAAGCTTTCTTT